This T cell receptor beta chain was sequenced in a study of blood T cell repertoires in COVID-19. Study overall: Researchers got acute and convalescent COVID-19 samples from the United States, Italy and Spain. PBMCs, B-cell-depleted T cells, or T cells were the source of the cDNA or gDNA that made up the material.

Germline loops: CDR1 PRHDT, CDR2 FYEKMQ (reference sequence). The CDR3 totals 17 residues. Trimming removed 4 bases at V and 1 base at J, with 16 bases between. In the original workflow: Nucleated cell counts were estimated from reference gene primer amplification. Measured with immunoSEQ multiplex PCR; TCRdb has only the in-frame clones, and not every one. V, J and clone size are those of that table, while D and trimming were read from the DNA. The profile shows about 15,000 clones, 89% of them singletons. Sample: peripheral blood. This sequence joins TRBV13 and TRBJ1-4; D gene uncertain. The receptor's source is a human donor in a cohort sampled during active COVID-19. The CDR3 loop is CASSYRTLGGTNEKLFF. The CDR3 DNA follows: TGTGCCAGCAGCTACCGGACCCTAGGAGGAACTAATGAAAAACTGTTTTTT.